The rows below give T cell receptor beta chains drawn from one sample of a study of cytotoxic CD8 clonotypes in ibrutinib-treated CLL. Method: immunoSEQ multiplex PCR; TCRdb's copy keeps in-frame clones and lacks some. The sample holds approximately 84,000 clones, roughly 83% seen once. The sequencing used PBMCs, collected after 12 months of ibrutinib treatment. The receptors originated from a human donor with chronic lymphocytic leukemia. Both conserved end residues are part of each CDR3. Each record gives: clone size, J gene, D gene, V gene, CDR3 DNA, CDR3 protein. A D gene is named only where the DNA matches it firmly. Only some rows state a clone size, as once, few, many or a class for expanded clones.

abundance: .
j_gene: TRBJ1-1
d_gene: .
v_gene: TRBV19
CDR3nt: TGTGCCAGTAGTATAGGTGGGGAAGGGGGCACTGAAGCTTTCTTT
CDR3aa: CASSIGGEGGTEAFF

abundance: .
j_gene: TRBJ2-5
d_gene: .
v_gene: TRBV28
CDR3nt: TGTGCCAGCAGCCCCCCGGGGGAGCAAGAGACCCAGTACTTC
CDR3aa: CASSPPGEQETQYF

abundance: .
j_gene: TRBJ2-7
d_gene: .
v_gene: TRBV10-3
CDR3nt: TGTGCCATCAGTGTACGAGGGAGCTCCTACGAGCAGTACTTC
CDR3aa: CAISVRGSSYEQYF

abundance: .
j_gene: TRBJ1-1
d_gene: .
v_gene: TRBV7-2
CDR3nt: TGTGCCAGCGGGGGGGCCCGGAACACTGAAGCTTTCTTT
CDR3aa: CASGGARNTEAFF

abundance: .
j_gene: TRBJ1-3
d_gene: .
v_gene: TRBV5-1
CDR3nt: TGCGCCAGCAGCAGGTCCTCCTCTGGAAACACCATATATTTT
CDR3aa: CASSRSSSGNTIYF

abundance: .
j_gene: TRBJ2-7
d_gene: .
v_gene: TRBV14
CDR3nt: TGTGCCAGCAGCGTCGGAGCTGGCTACGAGCAGTACTTC
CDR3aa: CASSVGAGYEQYF

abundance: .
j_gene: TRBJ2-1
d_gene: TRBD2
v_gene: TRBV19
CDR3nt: TGTGCCAGTACCCTCGAAGGGCGGGAGGGCTCCTACAATGAGCAGTTCTTC
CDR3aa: CASTLEGREGSYNEQFF

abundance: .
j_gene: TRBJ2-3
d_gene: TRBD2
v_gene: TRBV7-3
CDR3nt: TGTGCCAGCAGCTTAAGGGGGGGAACAGATACGCAGTATTTT
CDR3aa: CASSLRGGTDTQYF

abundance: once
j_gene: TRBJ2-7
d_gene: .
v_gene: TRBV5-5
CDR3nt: TGTGCCAGCAGCCCCCCTGGCGGTCACCTAACCTACGAGCAGTACTTC
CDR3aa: CASSPPGGHLTYEQYF

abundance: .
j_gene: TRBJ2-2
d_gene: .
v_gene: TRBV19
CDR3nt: TGTGCCAGTAGGGACCTGGTTATGACGAACACCGGGGAGCTGTTTTTT
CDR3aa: CASRDLVMTNTGELFF

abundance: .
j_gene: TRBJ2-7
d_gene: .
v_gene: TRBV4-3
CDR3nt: TGCGCCAGCAGCCGAAGGGGGTTGTGGGGGGACGAGCAGTACTTC
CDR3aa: CASSRRGLWGDEQYF

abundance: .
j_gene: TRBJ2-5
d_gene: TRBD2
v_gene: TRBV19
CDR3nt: TGTGCCAGTAGCTATACCCCCGGGGGGTTTGGGGAGACCCAGTACTTC
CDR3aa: CASSYTPGGFGETQYF